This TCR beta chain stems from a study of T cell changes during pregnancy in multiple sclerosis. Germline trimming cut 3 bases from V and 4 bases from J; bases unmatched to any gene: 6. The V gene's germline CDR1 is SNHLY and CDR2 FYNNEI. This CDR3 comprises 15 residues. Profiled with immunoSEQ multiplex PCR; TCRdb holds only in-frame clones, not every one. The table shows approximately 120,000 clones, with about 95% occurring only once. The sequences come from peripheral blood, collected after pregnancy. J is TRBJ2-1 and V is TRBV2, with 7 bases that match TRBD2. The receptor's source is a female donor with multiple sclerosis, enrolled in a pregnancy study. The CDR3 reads CASSDSASGYNEQFF. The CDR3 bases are TGTGCCAGCAGTGACTCGGCTAGCGGTTACAATGAGCAGTTCTTC. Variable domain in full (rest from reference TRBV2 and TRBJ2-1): EPEVTQTPSHQVTQMGQEVILRCVPISNHLYFYWYRQILGQKVEFLVSFYNNEISEKSEIFDDQFSVERPDGSNFTLKIRSTKLEDSAMYFCASSDSASGYNEQFFGPGTRLTVL.